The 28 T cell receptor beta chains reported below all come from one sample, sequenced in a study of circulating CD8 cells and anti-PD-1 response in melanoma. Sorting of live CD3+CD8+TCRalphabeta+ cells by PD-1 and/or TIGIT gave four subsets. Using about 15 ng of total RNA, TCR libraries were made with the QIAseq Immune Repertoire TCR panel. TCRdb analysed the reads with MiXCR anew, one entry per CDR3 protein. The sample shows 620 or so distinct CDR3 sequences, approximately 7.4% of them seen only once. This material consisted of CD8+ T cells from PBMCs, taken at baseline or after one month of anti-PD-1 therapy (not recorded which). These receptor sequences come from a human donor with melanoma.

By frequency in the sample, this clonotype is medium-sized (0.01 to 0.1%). The CDR3 is CASSTTGTGGYEQYF. The DNA of the CDR3 is TGTGCCAGTAGTACAACCGGGACAGGGGGCTACGAGCAGTACTTC. The gene calls are TRBV19 and TRBJ2-7; 11 bases match TRBD1. Germline values: CDR1 LNHDA, CDR2 SQIVND (reference sequence). The CDR3 runs 15 residues. After removal of 4 bases from V and 3 bases from J, the junction contained 5 bases not matched to a gene.

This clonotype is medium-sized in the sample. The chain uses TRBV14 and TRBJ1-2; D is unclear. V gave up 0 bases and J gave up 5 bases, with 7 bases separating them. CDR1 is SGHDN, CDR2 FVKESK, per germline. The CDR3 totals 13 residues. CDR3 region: CASSQDGGYGYTF. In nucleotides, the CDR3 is TGTGCCAGCAGCCAAGATGGCGGTTATGGCTACACCTTC.

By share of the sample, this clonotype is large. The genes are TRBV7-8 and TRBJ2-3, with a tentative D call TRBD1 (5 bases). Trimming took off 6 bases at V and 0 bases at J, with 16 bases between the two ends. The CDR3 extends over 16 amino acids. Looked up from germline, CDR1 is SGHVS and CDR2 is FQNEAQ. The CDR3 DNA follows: TGTGCCAGCAGTCATAGGGCAGGGTCTAGCACAGATACGCAGTATTTT. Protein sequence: CASSHRAGSSTDTQYF.

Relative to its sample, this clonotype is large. The CDR3 is CASSLTPRSDTQYF. CDR3 coding DNA: TGTGCCAGCAGCTTAACTCCCCGGTCAGATACGCAGTATTTT. The chain uses TRBV7-9 and TRBJ2-3; D gene ambiguous. Deletions cut 2 bases from V and 4 bases from J, with 10 bases between. In germline, CDR1 is SEHNR, CDR2 FQNEAQ (reference sequence). There are 14 residues in the CDR3.

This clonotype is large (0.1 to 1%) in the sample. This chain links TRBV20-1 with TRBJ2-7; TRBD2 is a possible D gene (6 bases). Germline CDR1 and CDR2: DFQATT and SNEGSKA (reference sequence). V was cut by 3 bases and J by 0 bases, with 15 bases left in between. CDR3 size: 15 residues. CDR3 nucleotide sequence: TGCAGTGCTAGGGGGAGGAGCCACAGCTCCTACGAGCAGTACTTC. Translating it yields CSARGRSHSSYEQYF.

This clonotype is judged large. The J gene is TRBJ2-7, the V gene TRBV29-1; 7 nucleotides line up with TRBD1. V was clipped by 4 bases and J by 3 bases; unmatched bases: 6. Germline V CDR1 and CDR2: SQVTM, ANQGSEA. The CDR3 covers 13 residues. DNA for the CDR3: TGCAGCGTTGGGACAGGAACCTACTACGAGCAGTACTTC. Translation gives CSVGTGTYYEQYF.

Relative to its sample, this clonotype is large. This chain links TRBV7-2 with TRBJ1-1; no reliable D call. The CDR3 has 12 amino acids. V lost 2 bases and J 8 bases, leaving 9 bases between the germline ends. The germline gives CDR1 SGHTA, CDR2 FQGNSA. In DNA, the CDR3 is TGTGCCAGCAGCTTACTCATGAGAGAAGCTTTCTTT. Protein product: CASSLLMREAFF.

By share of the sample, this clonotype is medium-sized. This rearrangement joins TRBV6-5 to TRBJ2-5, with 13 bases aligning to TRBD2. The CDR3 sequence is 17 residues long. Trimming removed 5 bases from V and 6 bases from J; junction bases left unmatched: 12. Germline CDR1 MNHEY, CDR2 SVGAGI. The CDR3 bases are TGTGCCAGCAGTGCCAAGAGACTAGCGGGGGGAGGGAAGACCCAGTACTTC. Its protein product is CASSAKRLAGGGKTQYF.

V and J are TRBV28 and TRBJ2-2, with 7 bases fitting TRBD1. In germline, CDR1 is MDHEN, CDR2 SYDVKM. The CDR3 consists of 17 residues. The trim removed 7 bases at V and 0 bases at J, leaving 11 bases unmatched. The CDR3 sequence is CASIDLRDRANTGELFF. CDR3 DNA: TGTGCCAGCATCGATCTTCGGGACAGAGCGAACACCGGGGAGCTGTTTTTT. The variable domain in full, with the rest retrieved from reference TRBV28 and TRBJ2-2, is DVKVTQSSRYLVKRTGEKVFLECVQDMDHENMFWYRQDPGLGLRLIYFSYDVKMKEKGDIPEGYSVSREKKERFSLILESASTNQTSMYLCASIDLRDRANTGELFFGEGSRLTVL.

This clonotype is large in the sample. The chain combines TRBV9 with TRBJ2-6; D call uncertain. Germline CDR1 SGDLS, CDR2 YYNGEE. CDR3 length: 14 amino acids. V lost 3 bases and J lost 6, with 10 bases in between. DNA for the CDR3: TGTGCCAGCAGCGCTAGTCCCGAGGCCAACGTCCTGACTTTC. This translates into CASSASPEANVLTF.

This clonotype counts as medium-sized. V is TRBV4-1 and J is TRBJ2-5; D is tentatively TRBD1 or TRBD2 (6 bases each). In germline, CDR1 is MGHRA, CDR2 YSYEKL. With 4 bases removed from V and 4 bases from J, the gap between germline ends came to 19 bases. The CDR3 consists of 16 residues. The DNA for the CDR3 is TGCGCCAGCAGCCGGGGGAGGACAGTGTTCGGAGAGACCCAGTACTTC. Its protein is CASSRGRTVFGETQYF.

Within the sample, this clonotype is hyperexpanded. The CDR3 reads CASTRTDIYAEVGELFF. In DNA, the CDR3 is TGTGCCAGTACTCGGACAGACATATACGCGGAGGTCGGGGAGCTGTTTTTT. V usage is TRBV19 and J usage is TRBJ2-2; possible D gene TRBD1, 6 bases. Looked up from germline, CDR1 is LNHDA and CDR2 is SQIVND (reference sequence). The CDR3 has 17 residues. V dropped 7 bases and J dropped 7 bases, with 25 bases sitting between them.

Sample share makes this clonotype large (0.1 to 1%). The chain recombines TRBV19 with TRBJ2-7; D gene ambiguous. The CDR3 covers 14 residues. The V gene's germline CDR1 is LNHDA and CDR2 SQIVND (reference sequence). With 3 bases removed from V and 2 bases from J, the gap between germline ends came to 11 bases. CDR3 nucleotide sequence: TGTGCCAGTAGTATGGATCACGGTCCCTACGAGCAGTACTTC. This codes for CASSMDHGPYEQYF.

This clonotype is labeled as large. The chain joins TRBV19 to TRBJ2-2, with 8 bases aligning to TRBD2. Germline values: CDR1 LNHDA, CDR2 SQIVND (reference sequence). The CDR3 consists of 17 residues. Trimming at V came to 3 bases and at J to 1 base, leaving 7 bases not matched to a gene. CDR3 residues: CASSISPSGGNTGELFF. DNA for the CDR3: TGTGCCAGTAGTATCTCGCCGAGCGGGGGGAACACCGGGGAGCTGTTTTTT.

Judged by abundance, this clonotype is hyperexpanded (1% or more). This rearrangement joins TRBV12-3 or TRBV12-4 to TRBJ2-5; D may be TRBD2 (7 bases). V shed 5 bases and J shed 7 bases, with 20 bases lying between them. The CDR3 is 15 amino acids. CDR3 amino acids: CASSLWGGREGTQYF. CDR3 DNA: TGTGCCAGCAGTCTCTGGGGGGGCCGCGAGGGGACCCAGTACTTC.

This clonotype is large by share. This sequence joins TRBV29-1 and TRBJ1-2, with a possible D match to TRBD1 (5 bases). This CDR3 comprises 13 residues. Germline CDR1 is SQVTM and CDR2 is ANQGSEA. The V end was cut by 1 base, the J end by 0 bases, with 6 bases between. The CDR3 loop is CSVEATANYGYTF. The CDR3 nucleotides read TGCAGCGTTGAAGCGACAGCTAACTATGGCTACACCTTC.

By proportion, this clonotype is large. The CDR3 DNA follows: TGTGCCAGCAGTTACGGAATCTCGGGTACGCAGTATTTT. Translation gives CASSYGISGTQYF. The chain has TRBV6-5 and TRBJ2-3; D call uncertain. Germline values: CDR1 MNHEY, CDR2 SVGAGI. The germline V and J ends were trimmed by 2 bases and 8 bases, with 11 bases remaining between them. The CDR3 contains 13 residues.

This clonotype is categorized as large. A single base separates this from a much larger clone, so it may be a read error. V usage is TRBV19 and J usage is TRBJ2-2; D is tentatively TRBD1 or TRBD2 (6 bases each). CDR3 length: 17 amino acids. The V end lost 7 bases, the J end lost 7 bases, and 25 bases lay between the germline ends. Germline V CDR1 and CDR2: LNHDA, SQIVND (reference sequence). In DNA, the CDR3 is TGTGCCAGTACTCGGACAGACATATACGCGGAGGGCGGGGAGCTGTTTTTT. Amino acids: CASTRTDIYAEGGELFF. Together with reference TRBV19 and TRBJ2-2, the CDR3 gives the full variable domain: DGGITQSPKYLFRKEGQNVTLSCEQNLNHDAMYWYRQDPGQGLRLIYYSQIVNDFQKGDIAEGYSVSREKKESFPLTVTSAQKNPTAFYLCASTRTDIYAEGGELFFGEGSRLTVL.

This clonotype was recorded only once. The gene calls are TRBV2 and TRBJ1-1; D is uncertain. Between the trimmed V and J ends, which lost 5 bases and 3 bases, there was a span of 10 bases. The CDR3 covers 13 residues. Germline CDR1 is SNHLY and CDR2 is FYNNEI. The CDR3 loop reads CASSRGIDTEAFF. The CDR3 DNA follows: TGTGCCAGCAGTAGAGGAATCGACACTGAAGCTTTCTTT.

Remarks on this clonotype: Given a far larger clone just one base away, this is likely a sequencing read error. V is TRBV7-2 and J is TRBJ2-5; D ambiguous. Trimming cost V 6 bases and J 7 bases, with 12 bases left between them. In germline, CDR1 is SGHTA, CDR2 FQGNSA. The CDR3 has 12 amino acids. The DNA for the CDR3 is TGTGCCAGCAGTTCTGGAGCAGGGACCCAGTACTTC. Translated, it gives CASSSGAGTQYF.

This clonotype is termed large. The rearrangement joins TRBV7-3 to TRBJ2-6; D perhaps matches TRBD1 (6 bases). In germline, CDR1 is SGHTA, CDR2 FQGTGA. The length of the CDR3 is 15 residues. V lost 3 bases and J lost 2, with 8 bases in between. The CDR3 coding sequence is TGTGCCAGCAGCTTGGGGGCCCCTGGGGCCAACGTCCTGACTTTC. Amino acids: CASSLGAPGANVLTF.

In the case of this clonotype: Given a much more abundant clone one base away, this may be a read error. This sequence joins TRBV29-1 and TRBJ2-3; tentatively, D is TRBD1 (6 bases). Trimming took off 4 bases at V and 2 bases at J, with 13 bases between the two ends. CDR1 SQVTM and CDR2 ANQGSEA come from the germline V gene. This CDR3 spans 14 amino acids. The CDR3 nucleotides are TGCAGCGTTGCCCGAGTGGGGGCCACAGATACGCAGTATTTT. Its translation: CSVARVGATDTQYF.

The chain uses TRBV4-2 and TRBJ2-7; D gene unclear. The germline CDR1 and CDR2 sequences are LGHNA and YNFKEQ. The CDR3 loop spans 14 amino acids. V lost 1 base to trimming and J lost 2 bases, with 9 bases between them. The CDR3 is CASSQAGTPYEQYF. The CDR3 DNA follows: TGTGCCAGCAGCCAAGCCGGTACCCCCTACGAGCAGTACTTC.

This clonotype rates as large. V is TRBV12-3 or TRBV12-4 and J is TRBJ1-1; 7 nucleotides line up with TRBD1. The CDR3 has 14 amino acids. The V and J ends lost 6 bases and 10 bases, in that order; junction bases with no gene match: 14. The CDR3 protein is CASRPDREDRAAFF. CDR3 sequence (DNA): TGTGCCAGCAGACCAGACAGGGAAGATCGGGCAGCTTTCTTT.

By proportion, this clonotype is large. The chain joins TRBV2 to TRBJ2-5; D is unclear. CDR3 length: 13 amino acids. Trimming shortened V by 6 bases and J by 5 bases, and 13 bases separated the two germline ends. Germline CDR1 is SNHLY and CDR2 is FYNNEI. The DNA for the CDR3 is TGTGCCAGCAGCGGAGCAGCTCGGGAGACCCAGTACTTC. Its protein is CASSGAARETQYF.

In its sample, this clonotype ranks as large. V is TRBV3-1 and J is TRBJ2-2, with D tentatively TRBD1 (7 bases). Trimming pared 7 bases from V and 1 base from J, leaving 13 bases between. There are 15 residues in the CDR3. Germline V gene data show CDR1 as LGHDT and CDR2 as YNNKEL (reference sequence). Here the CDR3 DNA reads TGTGCCAGCACCCGCGGGACAGAGAACACCGGGGAGCTGTTTTTT. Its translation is CASTRGTENTGELFF.

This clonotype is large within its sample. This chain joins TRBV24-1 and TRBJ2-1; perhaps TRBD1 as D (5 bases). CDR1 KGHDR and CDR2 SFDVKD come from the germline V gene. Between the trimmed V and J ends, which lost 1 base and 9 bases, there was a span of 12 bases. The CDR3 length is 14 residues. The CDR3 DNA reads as TGTGCCACCAGTGATTTTAGGGGAACCGTTGAGCAGTTCTTC. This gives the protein CATSDFRGTVEQFF.

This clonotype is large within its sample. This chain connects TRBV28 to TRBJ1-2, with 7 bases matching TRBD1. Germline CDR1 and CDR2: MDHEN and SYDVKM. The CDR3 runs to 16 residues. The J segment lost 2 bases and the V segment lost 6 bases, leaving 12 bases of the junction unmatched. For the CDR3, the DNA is TGTGCCAGCAGCTCTACTCGACAGGGACCCAACTATGGCTACACCTTC. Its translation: CASSSTRQGPNYGYTF.